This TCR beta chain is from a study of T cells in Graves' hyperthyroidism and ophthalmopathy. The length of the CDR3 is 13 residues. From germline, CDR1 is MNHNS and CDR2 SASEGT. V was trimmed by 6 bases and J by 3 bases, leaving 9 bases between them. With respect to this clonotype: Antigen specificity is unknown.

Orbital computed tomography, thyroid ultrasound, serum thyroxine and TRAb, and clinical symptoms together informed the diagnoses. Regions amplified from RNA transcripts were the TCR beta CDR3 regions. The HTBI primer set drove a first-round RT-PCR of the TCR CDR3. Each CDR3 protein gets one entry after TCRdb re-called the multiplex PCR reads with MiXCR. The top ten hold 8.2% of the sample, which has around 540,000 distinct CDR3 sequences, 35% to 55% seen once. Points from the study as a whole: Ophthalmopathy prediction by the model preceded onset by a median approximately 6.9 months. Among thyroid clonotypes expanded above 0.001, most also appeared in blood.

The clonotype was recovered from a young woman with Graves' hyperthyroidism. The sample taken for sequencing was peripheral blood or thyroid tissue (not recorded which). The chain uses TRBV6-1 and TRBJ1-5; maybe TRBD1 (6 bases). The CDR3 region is CASSTGNNQPQHF. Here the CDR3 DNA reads TGTGCCAGCAGCACAGGGAACAATCAGCCCCAGCATTTT.